These 9 T cell receptor beta chains share one sample of origin, sequenced in a study of OX40 agonist ivuxolimab in advanced cancers. Libraries were prepared by immunoSEQ multiplex PCR; TCRdb keeps only in-frame clonotypes and omits some of them. The sample carries under 25,000 clones, 75% to 85% recorded once. The sample consisted of CD4+ or CD8+ T cells sorted from blood, taken in a trial of the OX40 agonist ivuxolimab. All receptors derive from an adult with an advanced solid tumor such as melanoma, head and neck, liver or kidney cancer.

The chain couples TRBV6-5 to TRBJ2-7; D perhaps matches TRBD1 (6 bases). Germline lookup yields CDR1 MNHEY and CDR2 SVGAGI. The CDR3 covers 15 residues. Trimming shortened V by 6 bases and J by 0 bases, and 15 bases separated the two germline ends. CDR3 nucleotide sequence: TGTGCCAGCAGCCAAACAGGGTACAGCTCCTACGAGCAGTACTTC. Translated, it gives CASSQTGYSSYEQYF.

This chain joins TRBV10-3 and TRBJ1-2; possible D gene TRBD1, 5 bases. The CDR3 is 15 amino acids. Per the germline V gene, CDR1 is ENHRY and CDR2 is SYGVKD. Between the trimmed V and J ends, which lost 0 bases and 0 bases, there was a span of 8 bases. In DNA form, the CDR3 reads TGTGCCATCAGTGAGTCCGGGGGAGCTAACTATGGCTACACCTTC. Amino acid sequence: CAISESGGANYGYTF.

The chain has TRBV19 and TRBJ1-6, with 9 bases aligning to TRBD1. This CDR3 has 16 residues. Germline V CDR1 and CDR2: LNHDA, SQIVND (reference sequence). V dropped 6 bases and J dropped 6; count of bases not matched to a gene: 9. The CDR3 is CASSAGTGLGNSPLHF. CDR3 DNA sequence: TGTGCCAGTAGCGCCGGGACAGGGCTGGGTAATTCACCCCTCCACTTT.

The DNA for the CDR3 is TGTGCCAGCAGCGGAGTAGGACAGGGGGGCTATAATTCACCCCTCCACTTT. Its protein product is CASSGVGQGGYNSPLHF. This chain uses TRBV7-2 with TRBJ1-6; 10 positions agree with TRBD1. The CDR3 spans 17 residues. The germline V gene encodes CDR1 SGHTA and CDR2 FQGNSA. Germline trimming cut 5 bases from V and 3 bases from J; bases unmatched to any gene: 7.

The chain has TRBV4-1 and TRBJ2-5; D may be TRBD1 (6 bases). Trimming removed 4 bases at V and 5 bases at J, with 11 bases between. The V gene's germline CDR1 is MGHRA and CDR2 YSYEKL. This CDR3 is 13 amino acids long. CDR3 DNA sequence: TGCGCCAGCAGCCGGCAGGGGATCGAGACCCAGTACTTC. Translating it yields CASSRQGIETQYF.

The gene calls are TRBV18 and TRBJ1-2, with 7 bases lining up with TRBD1. Germline CDR1 reads KGHSH; CDR2 reads LQKENI. CDR3 length equals 13 residues. The ends lost 3 bases at V and 5 bases at J; junction bases unmatched: 3. CDR3 protein: CASSPDRMYGYTF. The CDR3 DNA reads TGTGCCAGCTCACCGGACAGGATGTATGGCTACACCTTC.

This rearrangement joins TRBV6-5 to TRBJ2-6; a possible D gene is TRBD2 (6 bases). The length of the CDR3 is 14 residues. Germline V gene lookup returns CDR1 MNHEY and CDR2 SVGAGI. Trimming removed 5 bases from V and 4 bases from J, with 9 bases in between. The CDR3 loop is CASSTRGGANVLTF. CDR3 nucleotide sequence: TGTGCCAGCAGTACCCGGGGGGGGGCCAACGTCCTGACTTTC.

There are a few counts of this clone. V gene TRBV28 combines with J gene TRBJ2-1; D is possibly TRBD2 (6 bases). V was pared by 5 bases and J by 4 bases, with 9 bases between. Germline-derived CDR1 and CDR2 are MDHEN and SYDVKM. The length of the CDR3 is 13 residues. The CDR3, as DNA: TGTGCCAGCAGTCGGGACTCTTACAATGAGCAGTTCTTC. This codes for CASSRDSYNEQFF. The full variable domain, completed using reference TRBV28 and TRBJ2-1, is DVKVTQSSRYLVKRTGEKVFLECVQDMDHENMFWYRQDPGLGLRLIYFSYDVKMKEKGDIPEGYSVSREKKERFSLILESASTNQTSMYLCASSRDSYNEQFFGPGTRLTVL.

This chain uses TRBV5-6 with TRBJ1-2, with TRBD1 as a possible D gene (5 bases). Germline assignment: CDR1 SGHDT and CDR2 YYEEEE. CDR3 length: 15 amino acids. Trimming cost V 2 bases and J 4 bases, with 15 bases left between them. The CDR3 region has the DNA TGTGCCAGCAGCTTAGACGGGGGAGGTGGCTATGGCTACACCTTC. It codes for CASSLDGGGGYGYTF.